A selection of T cell receptor beta chains follows, all from one sample in a study of OX40 agonist ivuxolimab in advanced cancers. The assay was immunoSEQ multiplex PCR, and TCRdb's table has in-frame clones only and misses some. The table records tens of thousands of clones, 86% of them present only once. Sample: CD4+ or CD8+ T cells sorted from blood, taken in a trial of the OX40 agonist ivuxolimab. The receptors here all came from an adult with an advanced solid tumor such as melanoma, head and neck, liver or kidney cancer. The CDR3 runs from the conserved cysteine through the conserved F or W. Each record gives: J gene, V gene, CDR3 protein.

>TRBJ2-6|TRBV7-9
CASSQTSGQGYSGANVLTF
>TRBJ2-3|TRBV10-2
CASSEQGADTDTQYF
>TRBJ2-1|TRBV11-2
CASSLGINNEQFF
>TRBJ2-2|TRBV5-1
CASSPGTSETGELFF
>TRBJ2-2|TRBV5-5
CASRGGQGTGELFF
>TRBJ2-5|TRBV11-3
CASSLERFGAGQETQYF
>TRBJ1-5|TRBV19
CASSMAGGNQPQHF
>TRBJ1-4|TRBV9
CASSVGGANEKLFF
>TRBJ2-5|TRBV18
CASSLRGTSVQETQYF
>TRBJ2-5|TRBV5-5
CASSLASGTRGQETQYF
>TRBJ2-3|TRBV18
CASSPIDSTDTQYF
>TRBJ1-2|TRBV19
CASMRDLNYGYTF
>TRBJ2-5|TRBV7-6
CASSNRGTSGGGQTQYF
>TRBJ1-1|TRBV6-1
CASRRPSNTQDAFF
>TRBJ1-1|TRBV5-1
CASSREPSGDTEAFF
>TRBJ2-3|TRBV28
CATSERDRYTDTQYF
>TRBJ2-1|TRBV29-1
CSVGWDRARDEQFF
>TRBJ1-1|TRBV6-1
CASRATGNNEAFF
>TRBJ1-4|TRBV7-8
CASSTGVTNEKLFF
>TRBJ1-2|TRBV19
CATTPGQGNYGYTF
>TRBJ1-1|TRBV5-6
CASSPGQDRVAFF
>TRBJ1-5|TRBV11-2
CASSFGNSNQPQHF
>TRBJ2-3|TRBV5-4
CASSIRTTSSTDTQYF
>TRBJ1-5|TRBV6-1
CASGRTDSNQPQHF
>TRBJ2-1|TRBV7-9
CASSLAWTSGANEQFF
>TRBJ2-1|TRBV11-2
CASSSHQDYSYNEQFF
>TRBJ2-1|TRBV28
CASSLTGTSGRWEQFF
>TRBJ2-2|TRBV7-9
CASSLVTGGSYTGELFF
>TRBJ1-2|TRBV7-9
CASSLVEGGYTF
>TRBJ1-1|TRBV19
CASSSRDRGAMNTEAFF
>TRBJ1-5|TRBV2
CASREGNQPQHF
>TRBJ1-6|TRBV5-4
CASSRKATASQGSPLHF
>TRBJ2-7|TRBV6-1
CASSGTSGTRNEQYF